Listed here is a single T cell receptor (beta chain). The data derive from a study of shared clonotypes between healthy human individuals. TCRdb's table, derived via immunoSEQ multiplex PCR, lists solely in-frame clones and lacks some. The sample lists 700,000 to 950,000 clones, 90% to 97% occurring once. Naive CD8 cells lacked CD45RO and underwent positive selection for CCR7, leaving out terminally differentiated effector memory CD45RA+ cells. This CDR3 has 15 residues. Germline lookup yields CDR1 SGHTA and CDR2 FQGNSA. V lost 5 bases and J lost 1, with 14 bases in between. Sequences were obtained from naive CD8+ T cells sorted from blood. This TCR derives from a man under 40 in good health. The chain recombines TRBV7-2 with TRBJ1-1, with D possibly being TRBD1 (6 bases). The CDR3 DNA follows: TGTGCCAGCAGCCACTTTCGGACAGCGAACACTGAAGCTTTCTTT. Its protein is CASSHFRTANTEAFF.